This is a list of T cell receptor beta chains from one sample in a study of OX40 agonist ivuxolimab in advanced cancers. The assay was immunoSEQ multiplex PCR, and TCRdb's table has in-frame clones only and misses some. The sample includes 65,000 to 100,000 clones, roughly 87% of them seen just once. The starting material was CD4+ or CD8+ T cells sorted from blood, obtained in a trial of the OX40 agonist ivuxolimab. The receptors stem from an adult with an advanced solid tumor such as melanoma, head and neck, liver or kidney cancer. The CDR3 runs from the conserved cysteine through the conserved F or W. A D gene is named only where the DNA matches it firmly. Size is stated for part of the rows, as once, few or many counts, or as a class when the clone is expanded.

TRBV5-1	-	TRBJ1-6	-	TGCGCCAGCAGCCTGACAGATAATTCACCCCTCCACTTT	CASSLTDNSPLHF
TRBV7-9	-	TRBJ2-3	TRBD2	TGTGCCAGCAGCTTAGCGGCGGGGGGGCCGGTAGATACGCAGTATTTT	CASSLAAGGPVDTQYF
TRBV2	once	TRBJ2-3	-	TGTGCCAGCAGTGACGTAGGGGGGAGAGTCGGTACGCAGTATTTT	CASSDVGGRVGTQYF
TRBV30	once	TRBJ2-2	TRBD1	TGTGCCTGGAGCCACAGGGGGCTAAACACCGGGGAGCTGTTTTTT	CAWSHRGLNTGELFF
TRBV6-6	once	TRBJ1-4	TRBD1	TGTGCCAGCAGTACCGGACAGGGTGGGAGTGAAAAACTGTTTTTT	CASSTGQGGSEKLFF
TRBV4-1	-	TRBJ1-6	TRBD1	TGCGCCAGCAGCCGCTCGGAGGGGGCGAATTCACCCCTCCACTTT	CASSRSEGANSPLHF
TRBV6-6	-	TRBJ1-1	TRBD1	TGTGCCAGCAGGAACCGACAGGGCTTGATCACTGAAGCTTTCTTT	CASRNRQGLITEAFF
TRBV28	-	TRBJ2-5	-	TGTGCCAGCACCTCGGACCGCCAAGAGACCCAGTACTTC	CASTSDRQETQYF
TRBV28	-	TRBJ2-3	-	TGTGCCAGCGTCGAGGGCAATACGCAGTATTTT	CASVEGNTQYF
TRBV5-1	-	TRBJ1-5	TRBD1	TGCGCCAGCAGCTTAGGGACAGGGGACCCTTATCAGCCCCAGCATTTT	CASSLGTGDPYQPQHF
TRBV6-5	-	TRBJ1-5	-	TGTGCCAGCAGTTACTCGGGGGGGGAGGATCAGCCCCAGCATTTT	CASSYSGGEDQPQHF
TRBV4-1	-	TRBJ2-3	TRBD2	TGCGCCAGCACCCGGATTAGCGGGGGGATCACAGATACGCAGTATTTT	CASTRISGGITDTQYF
TRBV11-2	-	TRBJ2-5	TRBD2	TGTGCCAGCAGCTTACAGAGTAGCGGGGGACAAGAGACCCAGTACTTC	CASSLQSSGGQETQYF
TRBV7-9	-	TRBJ2-3	TRBD2	TGTGCCAGCAGCCACAGAAGCGGGGGGTCCACAGATACGCAGTATTTT	CASSHRSGGSTDTQYF
TRBV18	-	TRBJ1-3	TRBD1	TGTGCCAGCTCACCGCGTGGACAGGCGGCTACCGGAAACACCATATATTTT	CASSPRGQAATGNTIYF
TRBV29-1	-	TRBJ1-5	TRBD1	TGCAGCGCGGGGACAGGGGATCAGCCCCAGCATTTT	CSAGTGDQPQHF
TRBV28	-	TRBJ2-2	-	TGTGCCAGCAGTTTTTGGGCAGGGCTAGACACCGGGGAGCTGTTTTTT	CASSFWAGLDTGELFF
TRBV5-1	-	TRBJ1-3	-	TGCGCCAGCAGCTTGCAAGGGGAAACGGGAAACACCATATATTTT	CASSLQGETGNTIYF
TRBV14	-	TRBJ1-2	TRBD1	TGTGCCAGCAGCCAAATGGGACAGTTTAACTATGGCTACACCTTC	CASSQMGQFNYGYTF
TRBV5-1	-	TRBJ1-2	-	TGCGCCAGCAGCTTGGCCGTTCGGGGGCCGCGCGCCTATGGCTACACCTTC	CASSLAVRGPRAYGYTF
TRBV7-7	-	TRBJ2-5	-	TGTGCTAGCAGCTTAACAGGGCGGCAAGAGACCCAGTACTTC	CASSLTGRQETQYF
TRBV10-3	-	TRBJ1-2	-	TGTGCCATCAGTGAGTCTTCGGCCAGGTCCTCTACTGGCTACACCTTC	CAISESSARSSTGYTF
TRBV10-2	-	TRBJ1-1	-	TGCGCCAGCAGTAGACAGACTGAAGCTTTCTTT	CASSRQTEAFF
TRBV28	-	TRBJ2-1	-	TGTGTCAGCAGTACCCCGGAGGCGTACAATGAGCAGTTCTTC	CVSSTPEAYNEQFF
TRBV11-2	-	TRBJ1-1	-	TGTGCCAGCAGCTTAGAATTGGCTCGCGGAACTGAAGCTTTCTTT	CASSLELARGTEAFF
TRBV5-1	few	TRBJ1-2	-	TGCGCCAGCAAGGCAACCCGTGACTATGGCTACACCTTC	CASKATRDYGYTF
TRBV6-1	-	TRBJ2-2	-	TGTGCCAGCAGTGAAGCAGGTTGGGGACGAAACACCGGGGAGCTGTTTTTT	CASSEAGWGRNTGELFF
TRBV30	-	TRBJ1-1	-	TGTGCCTGGAGGTCAGGGTATTCCATGAACACTGAAGCTTTCTTT	CAWRSGYSMNTEAFF
TRBV15	-	TRBJ1-4	-	TGTGCCACCAGCAGAGAGGGTGCAACTAATGAAAAACTGTTTTTT	CATSREGATNEKLFF
TRBV5-4	-	TRBJ2-2	-	TGTGCCAGCAGCTTGGAAAGGGGGGGAACCGGGGAGCTGTTTTTT	CASSLERGGTGELFF
TRBV9	-	TRBJ2-2	-	TGTGCCAGCAGCGTAGGCGGAAACACCGGGGAGCTGTTTTTT	CASSVGGNTGELFF
TRBV10-3	-	TRBJ1-5	-	TGTGCCATCCGTGGCCAGGTCGACCAGCCCCAGCATTTT	CAIRGQVDQPQHF
TRBV30	-	TRBJ2-7	-	TGTGCCTGGACGGACAGCTCCTACGAGCAGTACTTC	CAWTDSSYEQYF
TRBV6-6	-	TRBJ1-6	-	TGTGCCAGCAGCCGAGGGGATTCTAATTCACCCCTCCACTTT	CASSRGDSNSPLHF
TRBV19	-	TRBJ2-2	TRBD1	TGTGCCAGTAGGGGGACAGGGAGCACCGGGGAGCTGTTTTTT	CASRGTGSTGELFF
TRBV4-1	once	TRBJ1-5	TRBD1	TGCGCCAGCAGCCAAGATCAATCCAGGGGGCAAAATCAGCCCCAGCATTTT	CASSQDQSRGQNQPQHF
TRBV19	-	TRBJ2-5	-	TGTGCCAGTAGTATAACGGTGGATGGGGAGACCCAGTACTTC	CASSITVDGETQYF